The rows below give T cell receptor beta chains drawn from one sample of a study of blood T cell repertoires in COVID-19. TCRdb keeps only in-frame clones here, not all; method: immunoSEQ multiplex PCR. The data contain around 100,000 clones, approximately 88% of them singletons. Sequenced sample: peripheral blood. All receptors derive from a human donor in a cohort sampled during active COVID-19. The CDR3 runs from the conserved cysteine through the conserved F or W. Each record gives: V gene, clone size, D gene, J gene, CDR3 protein, CDR3 DNA. The D gene is left open where the match is weak. The size entry is marked missing in some rows and otherwise reads once, few, many or a size class.

V: TRBV7-3; size: .; D: .; J: TRBJ1-3; CDR3: CASSSRGGNTIYF; DNA: TGTGCCAGCAGCTCAAGAGGTGGAAACACCATATATTTT
V: TRBV5-1; size: .; D: TRBD1; J: TRBJ1-1; CDR3: CASRNTGGTEAFF; DNA: TGCGCCAGCAGGAACACAGGGGGCACTGAAGCTTTCTTT
V: TRBV5-1; size: .; D: .; J: TRBJ1-5; CDR3: CASSLAGDNQPQHF; DNA: TGCGCCAGCAGCTTGGCCGGGGATAATCAGCCCCAGCATTTT
V: TRBV5-1; size: .; D: .; J: TRBJ1-3; CDR3: CASSGGGRSGNTIYF; DNA: TGCGCCAGCAGCGGGGGGGGCCGCTCTGGAAACACCATATATTTT
V: TRBV9; size: .; D: TRBD1; J: TRBJ1-4; CDR3: CASSLGTGRNEKLFF; DNA: TGTGCCAGCAGCCTCGGGACAGGGAGGAATGAAAAACTGTTTTTT
V: TRBV5-3; size: .; D: TRBD1; J: TRBJ1-3; CDR3: CARRATGGSGNTIYF; DNA: TGTGCCAGAAGAGCTACAGGGGGCTCTGGAAACACCATATATTTT
V: TRBV5-1; size: once; D: TRBD1; J: TRBJ1-1; CDR3: CASSLARGRNTEAFF; DNA: TGCGCCAGCAGCTTGGCCAGGGGGCGGAACACTGAAGCTTTCTTT
V: TRBV4-3; size: .; D: .; J: TRBJ2-2; CDR3: CASSQRGISTGELFF; DNA: TGCGCCAGCAGCCAACGAGGGATTTCGACCGGGGAGCTGTTTTTT
V: TRBV6-5; size: .; D: .; J: TRBJ1-1; CDR3: CASSYGERYEAFF; DNA: TGTGCCAGCAGTTACGGGGAGAGGTACGAAGCTTTCTTT
V: TRBV11-2; size: .; D: .; J: TRBJ2-1; CDR3: CASSPGVGPNEQFF; DNA: TGTGCCAGCAGCCCGGGGGTCGGTCCCAATGAGCAGTTCTTC
V: TRBV3-1/TRBV3-2; size: .; D: TRBD2; J: TRBJ2-3; CDR3: CASSQGTSGVTRTDTQYF; DNA: TGTGCCAGCAGCCAGGGTACTAGCGGGGTTACAAGGACAGATACGCAGTATTTT
V: TRBV20-1; size: .; D: .; J: TRBJ1-1; CDR3: CSASSGHEAFF; DNA: TGCAGTGCTAGTTCCGGACACGAAGCTTTCTTT
V: TRBV5-6; size: .; D: TRBD2; J: TRBJ2-5; CDR3: CASTKRGAKETQYF; DNA: TGTGCCAGCACCAAGCGGGGGGCAAAAGAGACCCAGTACTTC
V: TRBV5-1; size: .; D: .; J: TRBJ1-1; CDR3: CASSSQAGLNTEAFF; DNA: TGCGCCAGCAGCTCCCAGGCAGGCTTGAACACTGAAGCTTTCTTT
V: TRBV6-5; size: .; D: .; J: TRBJ2-7; CDR3: CASSLEPPDEQYF; DNA: TGTGCCAGCAGTTTGGAGCCTCCGGACGAGCAGTACTTC
V: TRBV7-6; size: .; D: .; J: TRBJ2-7; CDR3: CASRLGPDRSYEQYF; DNA: TGTGCCAGCAGATTGGGACCGGACAGAAGCTACGAGCAGTACTTC
V: TRBV19; size: .; D: TRBD1; J: TRBJ2-1; CDR3: CASSIVFGTGRSNEQFF; DNA: TGTGCCAGTAGTATAGTTTTCGGGACAGGGAGAAGCAATGAGCAGTTCTTC
V: TRBV4-1; size: .; D: .; J: TRBJ1-4; CDR3: CASSHTGRGVTNEKLFF; DNA: TGCGCCAGCAGCCACACAGGAAGGGGTGTAACTAATGAAAAACTGTTTTTT
V: TRBV5-5; size: .; D: .; J: TRBJ1-2; CDR3: CASSLGGEYGYTF; DNA: TGTGCCAGCAGCTTGGGGGGCGAGTATGGCTACACCTTC
V: TRBV2; size: .; D: .; J: TRBJ1-2; CDR3: CASIYRGGYGYTF; DNA: TGTGCCAGCATCTACCGCGGGGGTTATGGCTACACCTTC
V: TRBV3-1/TRBV3-2; size: .; D: .; J: TRBJ1-1; CDR3: CASSQLRNTEAFF; DNA: TGTGCCAGCAGCCAATTGAGGAACACTGAAGCTTTCTTT
V: TRBV6-1; size: .; D: .; J: TRBJ1-5; CDR3: CASSEPTGTGGQPQHF; DNA: TGTGCCAGCAGTGAACCCACAGGGACGGGAGGTCAGCCCCAGCATTTT
V: TRBV19; size: .; D: .; J: TRBJ1-4; CDR3: CASSIKTGKLFF; DNA: TGTGCCAGTAGTATCAAAACGGGAAAACTGTTTTTT
V: TRBV2; size: few; D: .; J: TRBJ1-2; CDR3: CASSLLNYGYTF; DNA: TGTGCCAGCAGTCTTTTAAACTATGGCTACACCTTC
V: TRBV7-6; size: once; D: .; J: TRBJ1-6; CDR3: CASSTRENSPLHF; DNA: TGTGCCAGCAGCACCAGGGAAAATTCACCCCTCCACTTT
V: TRBV19; size: once; D: .; J: TRBJ1-1; CDR3: CASSPGRRSNTEAFF; DNA: TGTGCCAGTAGTCCCGGTAGGCGGTCGAACACTGAAGCTTTCTTT
V: TRBV27; size: .; D: .; J: TRBJ1-2; CDR3: CASSFAAGYGYTF; DNA: TGTGCCAGCAGTTTTGCCGCAGGGTATGGCTACACCTTC
V: TRBV5-1; size: .; D: .; J: TRBJ2-6; CDR3: CASSFKEEPSGANVLTF; DNA: TGCGCCAGCAGCTTTAAGGAGGAGCCGTCTGGGGCCAACGTCCTGACTTTC
V: TRBV12-5; size: .; D: .; J: TRBJ1-1; CDR3: CASGLVGRNTEAFF; DNA: TGTGCTAGTGGTTTGGTGGGCAGAAACACTGAAGCTTTCTTT
V: TRBV11-2; size: .; D: .; J: TRBJ2-1; CDR3: CASSWAGNEQFF; DNA: TGTGCCAGCAGCTGGGCGGGCAATGAGCAGTTCTTC
V: TRBV27; size: .; D: TRBD1; J: TRBJ1-6; CDR3: CASSLFGDRVNSPLHF; DNA: TGTGCCAGCAGTTTATTTGGGGACAGGGTTAATTCACCCCTCCACTTT
V: TRBV6-5; size: .; D: .; J: TRBJ1-3; CDR3: CAGGSSSLSGNTIYF; DNA: TGTGCCGGAGGGTCCAGCAGCCTCTCTGGAAACACCATATATTTT
V: TRBV18; size: .; D: .; J: TRBJ1-2; CDR3: CASSPGATNYGYTF; DNA: TGTGCCAGCTCACCAGGGGCGACTAACTATGGCTACACCTTC
V: TRBV3-1/TRBV3-2; size: .; D: .; J: TRBJ1-5; CDR3: CASSHRYSNQPQHF; DNA: TGTGCCAGCAGCCACAGATATAGCAATCAGCCCCAGCATTTT
V: TRBV15; size: .; D: TRBD1; J: TRBJ2-7; CDR3: CATSRSRGPGYEQYF; DNA: TGTGCCACCAGCAGAAGCAGGGGGCCCGGGTACGAGCAGTACTTC
V: TRBV4-3; size: .; D: .; J: TRBJ1-2; CDR3: CASSQDTPASGGYTF; DNA: TGCGCCAGCAGCCAAGATACCCCGGCGTCAGGGGGCTACACCTTC
V: TRBV2; size: .; D: TRBD2; J: TRBJ2-3; CDR3: CASGLAGATDTQYF; DNA: TGTGCCAGCGGACTAGCGGGGGCCACAGATACGCAGTATTTT
V: TRBV7-9; size: once; D: TRBD2; J: TRBJ2-5; CDR3: CASRGLAEVETQYF; DNA: TGTGCCAGCAGAGGACTAGCGGAGGTTGAGACCCAGTACTTC
V: TRBV6-5; size: few; D: .; J: TRBJ2-2; CDR3: CASRLGGRNTGELFF; DNA: TGTGCCAGCCGCCTGGGGGGGCGAAACACCGGGGAGCTGTTTTTT
V: TRBV6-5; size: .; D: .; J: TRBJ1-1; CDR3: CASSPEYLVTEAFF; DNA: TGTGCCAGCAGTCCCGAATACTTGGTGACTGAAGCTTTCTTT
V: TRBV7-2; size: .; D: TRBD1; J: TRBJ1-4; CDR3: CASSPKGVDRVSNEKLFF; DNA: TGTGCCAGCAGCCCCAAAGGGGTAGACAGGGTCAGTAATGAAAAACTGTTTTTT
V: TRBV18; size: .; D: .; J: TRBJ1-5; CDR3: CASSNDGLSNQPQHF; DNA: TGTGCCAGCTCCAACGACGGACTTAGCAATCAGCCCCAGCATTTT
V: TRBV18; size: .; D: .; J: TRBJ2-3; CDR3: CASSTSILASTQYF; DNA: TGTGCCAGCTCAACCTCCATCCTAGCGTCGACGCAGTATTTT
V: TRBV4-1; size: .; D: TRBD2; J: TRBJ2-7; CDR3: CASSPTGRENEQYF; DNA: TGCGCCAGCAGCCCGACCGGGAGGGAAAACGAGCAGTACTTC
V: TRBV3-1/TRBV3-2; size: .; D: .; J: TRBJ1-2; CDR3: CASSSGGGGYTF; DNA: TGTGCCAGCAGCTCCGGGGGGGGCGGCTACACCTTC
V: TRBV6-5; size: .; D: TRBD2; J: TRBJ2-2; CDR3: CASTRAGGRVEELFF; DNA: TGTGCCAGCACCCGAGCGGGGGGCCGAGTTGAGGAGCTGTTTTTT
V: TRBV11-3; size: .; D: .; J: TRBJ1-2; CDR3: CASSLEGVGYTF; DNA: TGTGCCAGCAGCTTAGAAGGGGTCGGCTACACCTTC
V: TRBV2; size: .; D: TRBD1; J: TRBJ2-7; CDR3: CASRDRTGSYEQYF; DNA: TGTGCCAGCAGGGACAGGACAGGTTCCTACGAGCAGTACTTC
V: TRBV5-4; size: .; D: TRBD1; J: TRBJ2-5; CDR3: CASSPRARGQETQYF; DNA: TGTGCCAGCAGCCCGCGGGCAAGGGGGCAGGAGACCCAGTACTTC
V: TRBV18; size: .; D: .; J: TRBJ1-2; CDR3: CASSPDSYGYTF; DNA: TGTGCCAGCTCACCAGATAGCTATGGCTACACCTTC
V: TRBV13; size: .; D: TRBD2; J: TRBJ2-5; CDR3: CASSFSGLAVGAETQYF; DNA: TGTGCCAGCAGCTTCTCGGGACTAGCAGTGGGGGCCGAGACCCAGTACTTC
V: TRBV20-1; size: .; D: .; J: TRBJ1-5; CDR3: CSASISAGQPQHF; DNA: TGCAGTGCTAGTATATCGGCGGGCCAGCCCCAGCATTTT